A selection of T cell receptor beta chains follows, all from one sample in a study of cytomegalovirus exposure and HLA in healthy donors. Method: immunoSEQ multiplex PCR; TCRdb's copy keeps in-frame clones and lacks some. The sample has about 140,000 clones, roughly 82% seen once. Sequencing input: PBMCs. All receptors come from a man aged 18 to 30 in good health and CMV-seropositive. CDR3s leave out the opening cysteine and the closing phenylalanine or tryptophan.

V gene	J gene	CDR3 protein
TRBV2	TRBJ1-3	AILRRGRRGNTIY
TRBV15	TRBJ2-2	ATSRDQGANTGELF
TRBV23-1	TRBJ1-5	ASSQKLGGGQPQH
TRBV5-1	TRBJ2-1	ASSWTLGGGGNEQF
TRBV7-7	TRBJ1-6	ASSYHSNRAGYNSPLH
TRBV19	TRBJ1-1	ASSTDRVWNTEAF
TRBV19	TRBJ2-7	ASSIGAGGPYEQY
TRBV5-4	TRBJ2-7	ASRPAGGSYEQY
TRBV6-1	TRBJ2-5	ASSEEWTQY
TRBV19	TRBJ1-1	ASSPRDRDTEAF